Listed below are T cell receptor beta chains from one sample, sequenced in a study of shared clonotypes between healthy human individuals. Sequenced by immunoSEQ multiplex PCR; TCRdb stores in-frame clones only, minus some. Of approximately 1,500,000 clones listed, under 99% are singletons. Sample: naive CD4+ T cells sorted from blood. Source of these receptors: a young man in good health. CDR3s include the opening cysteine and the closing phenylalanine or tryptophan. Fields, in order: J gene, D gene, clone size, V gene, CDR3 protein, CDR3 DNA. D genes are given only for firm matches. For some rows the clone size is stated as once, few or many, or as a class when expanded; others skip it.

TRBJ1-6,TRBD1,-,TRBV15,CATSRDRGLYF,TGTGCCACCAGCAGGGACAGGGGCTTGTACTTT
TRBJ1-3,-,-,TRBV5-6,CASSYQEGNTIYF,TGTGCCAGCAGCTACCAGGAGGGAAACACCATATATTTT
TRBJ1-5,-,-,TRBV5-5,CASSLSLDQPQHF,TGTGCCAGCAGCTTGAGCCTCGATCAGCCCCAGCATTTT
TRBJ1-2,-,-,TRBV11-2,CASSLTGYGYTF,TGTGCCAGCAGCTTAACAGGATATGGCTACACCTTC
TRBJ1-5,-,-,TRBV28,CASSLLQGTFSNQPQHF,TGTGCCAGCAGTTTGCTGCAGGGGACTTTTAGCAATCAGCCCCAGCATTTT
TRBJ2-3,-,-,TRBV18,CASSPPRSTDTQYF,TGTGCCAGCTCTCCTCCCCGGAGCACAGATACGCAGTATTTT
TRBJ2-1,TRBD2,-,TRBV28,CASRRTAGVRGGNEQFF,TGTGCCAGCCGGAGGACAGCCGGCGTCCGCGGGGGGAATGAGCAGTTCTTC
TRBJ2-1,TRBD1,-,TRBV5-4,CASSSTGDIWSFAYNEQFF,TGTGCCAGCAGCTCTACAGGGGATATTTGGAGTTTCGCGTACAATGAGCAGTTCTTC
TRBJ2-5,TRBD1,-,TRBV5-4,CASSPGTAQETQYF,TGTGCCAGCAGCCCCGGGACAGCTCAAGAGACCCAGTACTTC
TRBJ1-1,-,-,TRBV5-6,CASSLPGLSEAFF,TGTGCCAGCAGCTTGCCCGGGCTCTCTGAAGCTTTCTTT
TRBJ2-5,-,once,TRBV5-4,CASSEQETQYF,TGTGCCAGCAGCGAGCAAGAGACCCAGTACTTC
TRBJ2-7,TRBD2,-,TRBV11-2,CASSLGAGLANEQYF,TGTGCCAGCAGCTTAGGCGCGGGACTAGCGAACGAGCAGTACTTC
TRBJ1-2,-,once,TRBV4-1,CASSQATGNYGYTF,TGCGCCAGCAGCCAAGCTACAGGGAACTATGGCTACACCTTC
TRBJ2-3,-,-,TRBV7-8,CASSSSGLSPADTQYF,TGTGCCAGCAGCTCCTCCGGCTTGTCTCCCGCAGATACGCAGTATTTT
TRBJ2-7,-,-,TRBV10-3,CAINQGSYEQYF,TGTGCCATCAATCAGGGGAGCTACGAGCAGTACTTC
TRBJ2-2,-,-,TRBV27,CASSLGGTGELFF,TGTGCCAGCAGTTTGGGGGGCACCGGGGAGCTGTTTTTT